These 13 T cell receptor beta chains originate from one sample sequenced in a study of OX40 agonist ivuxolimab in advanced cancers. Libraries came from the immunoSEQ multiplex PCR assay. TCRdb carries this immuneACCESS record with in-frame sequences only. Its versions omit some clonotypes, under half of them owing to an unresolved V gene in the studies checked, with the rest unexplained. The sample has fewer than 30,000 clones on record, under 85% of them singletons. 6.5% to 9.5% of the sample goes to the ten largest clones. The sequencing here drew on CD4+ or CD8+ T cells sorted from blood, taken in a trial of the OX40 agonist ivuxolimab. These receptors were obtained from an adult with an advanced solid tumor such as melanoma, head and neck, liver or kidney cancer.

This chain links TRBV7-9 with TRBJ1-5; D gene ambiguous. Germline CDR1 is SEHNR and CDR2 is FQNEAQ (reference sequence). V lost 5 bases and J lost 11, with 10 bases in between. This CDR3 region has 11 residues. CDR3 in amino acids: CASSDIGAQHF. CDR3 nucleotide sequence: TGTGCCAGCAGCGACATCGGGGCCCAGCATTTT. The full variable domain, its missing parts supplied by reference TRBV7-9 and TRBJ1-5, is DTGVSQNPRHKITKRGQNVTFRCDPISEHNRLYWYRQTLGQGPEFLTYFQNEAQLEKSRLLSDRFSAERPKGSFSTLEIQRTEQGDSAMYLCASSDIGAQHFGDGTRLSIL.

The J gene is TRBJ2-1, the V gene TRBV6-1; 11 bases fit TRBD2. This CDR3 has 15 amino acids. Germline trimming cut 5 bases from V and 4 bases from J; bases unmatched to any gene: 4. CDR1 is MNHNS and CDR2 is SASEGT in the germline V gene. CDR3 in DNA: TGTGCCAGCAGTAGTCTAGCGGGGGGTTACAATGAGCAGTTCTTC. This sequence encodes CASSSLAGGYNEQFF.

In the case of this clone: The junction does not match germline at one end; this may be a read error. The DNA for the CDR3 is TGTGCCTGGAGTTTGAGAAAGGGGGCAAAGAAGGACCGGGGAGCTGTTTTT. Translated: CAWSLRKGAKKDRGAVF. This chain uses TRBV30 with TRBJ2-2; 7 bases agree with TRBD1. Germline lookup yields CDR1 GTSNPN and CDR2 SVGIG (reference sequence). The CDR3 runs 17 residues.

The V call is TRBV27, the J call TRBJ2-7, with D maybe TRBD1 (7 bases). Between the trimmed V and J ends, which lost 5 bases and 1 base, there was a span of 12 bases. This CDR3 has 14 residues. Germline CDR1 reads MNHEY; CDR2 reads SMNVEV (reference sequence). CDR3 loop: CASSPSGGSYEQYF. In DNA form, the CDR3 reads TGTGCCAGCAGTCCATCAGGGGGGTCCTACGAGCAGTACTTC.

This chain links TRBV5-8 with TRBJ2-2; 12 bases agree with TRBD1. From germline, CDR1 is SGHTS and CDR2 YDEGEE. Germline trimming cut 3 bases from V and 5 bases from J; bases unmatched to any gene: 5. This CDR3 contains 16 residues. CDR3 in DNA: TGTGCCAGCAGCTCGGGACAGGGGGCGAGTACCGGGGAGCTGTTTTTT. Encoded protein: CASSSGQGASTGELFF. The full variable domain, completed using reference TRBV5-8 and TRBJ2-2, is EAGVTQSPTHLIKTRGQQATLRCSPISGHTSVYWYQQALGLGLQFLLWYDEGEERNRGNFPPRFSGRQFPNYSSELNVNALELEDSALYLCASSSGQGASTGELFFGEGSRLTVL.

This sequence joins TRBV7-2 and TRBJ1-4, with a tentative D call TRBD1 (6 bases). This CDR3 has 15 amino acids. Trimming shortened V by 5 bases and J by 7 bases, and 17 bases separated the two germline ends. The germline CDR1 and CDR2 sequences are SGHTA and FQGNSA. CDR3 region: CASSDDRDTSEKLFF. In nucleotides, the CDR3 is TGTGCCAGCAGCGACGACCGGGACACCTCTGAAAAACTGTTTTTT.

V usage is TRBV7-9 and J usage is TRBJ2-7; 7 nucleotides agree with TRBD1. V lost 5 bases, J lost 4 bases, and 5 bases stayed unmatched. The CDR3 is made up of 13 amino acids. The V gene's germline CDR1 is SEHNR and CDR2 FQNEAQ (reference sequence). The CDR3 here is CASSPQGWYEQYF. DNA of the CDR3: TGTGCCAGCAGCCCACAGGGGTGGTACGAGCAGTACTTC.

The chain is built from TRBV28 and TRBJ2-2; D is undetermined. Germline CDR1 and CDR2: MDHEN and SYDVKM. The CDR3 is 16 amino acids. The ends were cut back, 3 bases at V and 1 base at J, with 12 bases in the middle. CDR3 sequence (DNA): TGTGCCAGCAGTTTGGACCTCTATGAGAACACCGGGGAGCTGTTTTTT. As protein: CASSLDLYENTGELFF.

The chain recombines TRBV19 with TRBJ2-1; TRBD1 matches at 7 bases. CDR3 length: 14 residues. CDR1 and CDR2 from the germline V gene are LNHDA and SQIVND (reference sequence). After removal of 5 bases from V and 4 bases from J, the junction contained 5 bases not matched to a gene. The CDR3 bases are TGTGCCAGTAGTTTTCGACAGGGATACAATGAGCAGTTCTTC. This codes for CASSFRQGYNEQFF.

This chain joins TRBV7-9 and TRBJ1-1; D might be TRBD1 (6 bases). The CDR3 is 13 amino acids. Germline CDR1 SEHNR, CDR2 FQNEAQ (reference sequence). The germline V and J ends were trimmed by 2 bases and 8 bases, with 12 bases remaining between them. The CDR3 sequence is CASSLRAGGEAFF. The CDR3 DNA sequence: TGTGCCAGCAGCTTAAGAGCCGGGGGCGAAGCTTTCTTT.

The chain carries TRBV11-2 and TRBJ2-1; perhaps TRBD2 as D (6 bases). V lost 1 base and J lost 7, with 14 bases in between. CDR1 and CDR2 (germline): SGHAT, FQNNGV. There are 15 residues in the CDR3. CDR3 region: CASSLAGTEKNEQFF. CDR3 DNA sequence: TGTGCCAGCAGCTTAGCCGGGACTGAAAAAAATGAGCAGTTCTTC. The full variable domain, with the rest looked up from reference TRBV11-2 and TRBJ2-1, is EAGVAQSPRYKIIEKRQSVAFWCNPISGHATLYWYQQILGQGPKLLIQFQNNGVVDDSQLPKDRFSAERLKGVDSTLKIQPAKLEDSAVYLCASSLAGTEKNEQFFGPGTRLTVL.

The chain employs TRBV5-5 and TRBJ2-3; 12 nucleotides align to TRBD2. Germline V lookup: CDR1 SGHKS, CDR2 YYEKEE (reference sequence). After removal of 0 bases from V and 1 base from J, the junction contained 0 bases not matched to a gene. The CDR3 loop spans 16 amino acids. The DNA of the CDR3 is TGTGCCAGCAGCTTGGGACTAGCGGGGGGCACAGATACGCAGTATTTT. Its translation is CASSLGLAGGTDTQYF.

The chain recombines TRBV10-3 with TRBJ2-3, with 10 bases identical to TRBD2. V trimming: 9 bases; J trimming: 3 bases; junction bases outside the gene matches: 9. Germline V lookup: CDR1 ENHRY, CDR2 SYGVKD. This CDR3 is 15 amino acids long. The CDR3 loop is CAISRIAGGTDTQYF. CDR3 bases: TGTGCCATTTCCCGGATAGCGGGGGGTACAGATACGCAGTATTTT.